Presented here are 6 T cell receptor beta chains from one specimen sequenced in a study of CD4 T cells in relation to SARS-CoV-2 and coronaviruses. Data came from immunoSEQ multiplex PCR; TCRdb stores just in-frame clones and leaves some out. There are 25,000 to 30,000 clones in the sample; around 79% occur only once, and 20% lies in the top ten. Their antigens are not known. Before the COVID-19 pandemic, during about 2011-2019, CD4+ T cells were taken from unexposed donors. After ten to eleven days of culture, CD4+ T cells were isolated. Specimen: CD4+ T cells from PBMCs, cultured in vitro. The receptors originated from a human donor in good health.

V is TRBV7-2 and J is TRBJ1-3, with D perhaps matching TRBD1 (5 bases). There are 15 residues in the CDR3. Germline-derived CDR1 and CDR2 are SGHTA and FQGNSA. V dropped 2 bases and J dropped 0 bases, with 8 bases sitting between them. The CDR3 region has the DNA TGTGCCAGCAGCTTAAGCGGGGGCTCTGGAAACACCATATATTTT. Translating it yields CASSLSGGSGNTIYF.

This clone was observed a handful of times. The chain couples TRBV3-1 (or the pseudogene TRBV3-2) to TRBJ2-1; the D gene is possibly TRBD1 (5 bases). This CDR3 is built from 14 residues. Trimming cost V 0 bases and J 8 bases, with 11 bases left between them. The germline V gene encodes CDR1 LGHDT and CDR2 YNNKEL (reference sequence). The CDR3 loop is CASSQEGVLHEQFF. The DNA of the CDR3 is TGTGCCAGCAGCCAAGAAGGGGTCCTTCATGAGCAGTTCTTC.

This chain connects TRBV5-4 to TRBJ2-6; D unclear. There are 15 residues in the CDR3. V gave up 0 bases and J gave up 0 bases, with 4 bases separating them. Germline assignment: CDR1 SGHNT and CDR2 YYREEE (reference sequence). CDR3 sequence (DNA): TGTGCCAGCAGCTTGGACAGCTCTGGGGCCAACGTCCTGACTTTC. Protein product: CASSLDSSGANVLTF.

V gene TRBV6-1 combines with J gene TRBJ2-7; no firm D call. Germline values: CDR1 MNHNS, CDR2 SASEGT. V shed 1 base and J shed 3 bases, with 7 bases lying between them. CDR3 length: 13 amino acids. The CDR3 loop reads CASSEGWFYEQYF. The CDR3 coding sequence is TGTGCCAGCAGTGAAGGGTGGTTCTACGAGCAGTACTTC.

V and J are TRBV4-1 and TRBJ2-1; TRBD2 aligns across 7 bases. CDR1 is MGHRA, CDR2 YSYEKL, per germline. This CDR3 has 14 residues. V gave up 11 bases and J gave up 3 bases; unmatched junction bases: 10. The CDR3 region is CAASEERDYNEQFF. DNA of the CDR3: TGCGCCGCCAGCGAGGAGCGGGACTACAATGAGCAGTTCTTC.

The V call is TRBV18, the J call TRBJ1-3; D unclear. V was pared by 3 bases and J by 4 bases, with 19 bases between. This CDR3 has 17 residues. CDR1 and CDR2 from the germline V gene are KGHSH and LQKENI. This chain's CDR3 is CASSPIEWSTKGNTIYF. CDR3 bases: TGTGCCAGCTCACCGATCGAATGGTCCACTAAGGGAAACACCATATATTTT.